Listed below are T cell receptor beta chains from one sample, sequenced in a study of blood T cell repertoires in COVID-19. Profiling relied on immunoSEQ multiplex PCR, and the TCRdb table lists in-frame clones only, not all of them. Of 150,000 to 170,000 clones in the sample, approximately 78% were seen once. Sequencing input: peripheral blood. These receptors were taken from a man of 80 years or more with acute or convalescent COVID-19. CDR3s include the opening cysteine and the closing phenylalanine or tryptophan. Each record gives: J gene, D gene, clone size, V gene, CDR3 DNA, CDR3 protein. The D gene is left open where the match is weak. Expanded clones are given a class, and other clones once, few, many or no size at all.

>TRBJ2-7|.|.|TRBV6-2/TRBV6-3
TGTGCCAGCAGTAAACCCGGGACATCTCGGTCCCCCGAGCAGTACTTC
CASSKPGTSRSPEQYF
>TRBJ2-2|.|.|TRBV27
TGTGCCAGCACTTGGACATCCGCGAACACCGGGGAGCTGTTTTTT
CASTWTSANTGELFF
>TRBJ2-7|.|few|TRBV4-1
TGCGCCAGCAGCCAAGATCGCGGACAGTACTACGAGCAGTACTTC
CASSQDRGQYYEQYF
>TRBJ1-6|.|.|TRBV10-3
TGTGCCACCCAACTGGACATTATGGGTAATTCACCCCTCCACTTT
CATQLDIMGNSPLHF
>TRBJ1-4|TRBD1|.|TRBV5-1
TGCGCCAGCACCCCAAACCCCGGGACAGGGGGTGAAAAACTGTTTTTT
CASTPNPGTGGEKLFF
>TRBJ1-5|TRBD1|few|TRBV27
TGTGCCAGCACGACAGGGGGCAATCAGCCCCAGCATTTT
CASTTGGNQPQHF
>TRBJ1-4|.|once|TRBV7-6
TGTGCCAGCAGCTTAGTGGCCGGGTTAGGAGAAAAACTGTTTTTT
CASSLVAGLGEKLFF
>TRBJ1-2|.|.|TRBV5-1
TGCGCCAGCAGCACGAGTCCCGACTATGGCTACACCTTC
CASSTSPDYGYTF
>TRBJ1-5|.|.|TRBV30
TGTGCCTGGAGGACAGGATCCTCGAATAATCAGCCCCAGCATTTT
CAWRTGSSNNQPQHF
>TRBJ1-2|TRBD1|.|TRBV7-2
TGTGCCAGCAGCTCCAGGACAGGGACTATGATCGGCTACACCTTC
CASSSRTGTMIGYTF
>TRBJ2-3|TRBD2|.|TRBV10-3
TGTGCCATCACCAGAGAGCGGGGGGGCACAGATACGCAGTATTTT
CAITRERGGTDTQYF
>TRBJ2-1|TRBD1|.|TRBV18
TGTGCCAGCTCTCCCACAGGGGAGAATGAGCAGTTCTTC
CASSPTGENEQFF
>TRBJ1-2|.|few|TRBV7-9
TGTGCCAGCAGCGTCGGTTATGGCTACACCTTC
CASSVGYGYTF
>TRBJ2-3|.|once|TRBV24-1
TGTGCCACCAGCCGGGGGGCGGGGGTTTCCACAGATACGCAGTATTTT
CATSRGAGVSTDTQYF
>TRBJ2-4|TRBD2|few|TRBV19
TGTGCCAGTAGTATTACCAGCGGGGGGGCCAAAAACATTCAGTACTTC
CASSITSGGAKNIQYF
>TRBJ1-2|.|many|TRBV10-3
TGTGCCATCAGTGAGTCGAAAACTTTAAGTCTAGGTGGCTACACCTTC
CAISESKTLSLGGYTF
>TRBJ1-2|.|once|TRBV7-9
TGTGCCAGCAGTTCCTCCGGACAGCACTATGGCTACACCTTC
CASSSSGQHYGYTF
>TRBJ1-2|TRBD1|.|TRBV6-1
TGTGCCAGCAGTGAAGCCCTCGGGACAGGGGTTGGCTACACCTTC
CASSEALGTGVGYTF
>TRBJ2-5|TRBD2|.|TRBV6-2/TRBV6-3
TGTGCCAGCAGTAACACGGCGGGGGGCCGGGAGACCCAGTACTTC
CASSNTAGGRETQYF
>TRBJ2-5|TRBD2|few|TRBV7-2
TGTGCCAGCAGCTTAGGGGGACTACAAGAGACCCAGTACTTC
CASSLGGLQETQYF
>TRBJ2-5|.|.|TRBV29-1
TGCAGCGTTGTGCCGCAGATAGAGACCCAGTACTTC
CSVVPQIETQYF
>TRBJ1-1|.|.|TRBV5-4
TGTGCCAGCAGCTTGGACGTCGGAGCAGCGACTGAAGCTTTCTTT
CASSLDVGAATEAFF
>TRBJ1-2|TRBD1|once|TRBV7-8
TGTGCCAGCAGCGCGACAGGGCACTATGGCTACACCTTC
CASSATGHYGYTF
>TRBJ1-2|.|.|TRBV4-1
TGCGCCAGCAGCCAAGGCGGGGGCAGGGCCAACTATGGCTACACCTTC
CASSQGGGRANYGYTF
>TRBJ1-6|TRBD1|few|TRBV4-1
TGCGCCAGCAGCCAAGGACAGGGTGATTCACCCCTCCACTTT
CASSQGQGDSPLHF
>TRBJ1-5|.|once|TRBV19
TGTGCCAGTACCCTGCAGGGCCAGGGCAATCAGCCCCAGCATTTT
CASTLQGQGNQPQHF
>TRBJ1-2|.|.|TRBV6-6
TGTGCCAGCAGTGACAGGTTATTCTATGGCTACACCTTC
CASSDRLFYGYTF
>TRBJ2-6|.|.|TRBV5-6
TGTGCCAGCAGCGCGACACCCTCTGGGGCCAACGTCCTGACTTTC
CASSATPSGANVLTF
>TRBJ1-2|TRBD1|.|TRBV19
TGTGCCAGTAGTTTTTACTCCGGGACAGGGGCGGACTATGGCTACACCTTC
CASSFYSGTGADYGYTF
>TRBJ1-6|TRBD1|few|TRBV9
TGTGCCAGCAGCACGACAGGGGGCGAGCATTCACCCCTCCACTTT
CASSTTGGEHSPLHF
>TRBJ1-4|.|.|TRBV6-5
TGTGCCAGCAGTACCACGACAGGACTTGGAGAAAAACTGTTTTTT
CASSTTTGLGEKLFF
>TRBJ1-2|TRBD1|.|TRBV9
TGTGCCAGCAAACCAGGGGGCTCGGACTATGGCTACACCTTC
CASKPGGSDYGYTF
>TRBJ1-2|.|.|TRBV30
TGTGCCTGGAGTGTGTCCACTAAGGACTATGGCTACACCTTC
CAWSVSTKDYGYTF
>TRBJ2-3|TRBD2|.|TRBV19
TGTGCCAGTATGGGACTAGCGGGCGGATTGACAGATACGCAGTATTTT
CASMGLAGGLTDTQYF
>TRBJ1-1|TRBD1|.|TRBV12-5
TGTGCTAGTGGGGGGACAGGGATGAACACTGAAGCTTTCTTT
CASGGTGMNTEAFF
>TRBJ2-3|TRBD2|few|TRBV24-1
TGTGCCACCAGTGATTCGGGACTAGCCTTCCCCGATACGCAGTATTTT
CATSDSGLAFPDTQYF
>TRBJ1-1|.|.|TRBV21-1
TGTGCCAGCAGCAAAGGGTACAGGACCGCTGAAGCTTTCTTT
CASSKGYRTAEAFF
>TRBJ1-1|.|.|TRBV14
TGTGCCAGCAGCCAAGTCGGTGGGGCGAACACTGAAGCTTTCTTT
CASSQVGGANTEAFF
>TRBJ1-3|.|.|TRBV20-1
TGCAGTGTTACTACTGGAAACACCATATATTTT
CSVTTGNTIYF
>TRBJ2-3|.|.|TRBV5-4
TGTGCCAGCAGCTTGTTGAGGGAGACAGATACGCAGTATTTT
CASSLLRETDTQYF
>TRBJ2-1|TRBD2|.|TRBV7-6
TGTGCCAGCAGCTTTCTTGGGCGGGGGGGAAGTGGTAATGAGCAGTTCTTC
CASSFLGRGGSGNEQFF
>TRBJ2-1|.|few|TRBV9
TGTGCCAGCGGATGGGAGCGCAATGAGCAGTTCTTC
CASGWERNEQFF
>TRBJ1-2|.|.|TRBV6-2/TRBV6-3
TGTGCCAGCAGCCCAGACCCGGGTTCGGTTGGCTACACCTTC
CASSPDPGSVGYTF
>TRBJ2-2|TRBD1|.|TRBV7-2
TGTGCCAGCAGCCCTGACAGGGGGCGGACCGGGGAGCTGTTTTTT
CASSPDRGRTGELFF
>TRBJ2-7|.|.|TRBV29-1
TGCAGCGTTGAACGAACAGGGACGTACGAGCAGTACTTC
CSVERTGTYEQYF
>TRBJ1-2|.|.|TRBV28
TGTGCCAGCAGTGAAGGAGGGGAAGGAGACTATGGCTACACCTTC
CASSEGGEGDYGYTF
>TRBJ2-5|TRBD1|once|TRBV10-3
TGTGCCATCAGTGTTAGGACAGGGGAAGAGACCCAGTACTTC
CAISVRTGEETQYF
>TRBJ2-1|TRBD1|.|TRBV6-2/TRBV6-3
TGTGCCAGCAGTGGACAGGGGCCGTCGTACAATGAGCAGTTCTTC
CASSGQGPSYNEQFF
>TRBJ1-5|.|.|TRBV6-5
TGTGCCAGCACACTACGCGGGGGGGGGCAGCCCCAGCATTTT
CASTLRGGGQPQHF
>TRBJ1-1|TRBD1|.|TRBV6-5
TGTGCCAGCAGTTACTCGGGCAGGGGGGACACTGAAGCTTTCTTT
CASSYSGRGDTEAFF
>TRBJ2-7|TRBD1|.|TRBV11-3
TGTGCCAGCAGCTTAGATACGGGGACAGCCCACGAGCAGTACTTC
CASSLDTGTAHEQYF
>TRBJ2-2|.|.|TRBV5-1
TGCGCCAGCAGCTTGGGAGACATCGGGGAGCTGTTTTTT
CASSLGDIGELFF
>TRBJ1-2|.|.|TRBV28
TGTGCCAGCAGTTTATACAGCCAGAGAAGCTACACCTTC
CASSLYSQRSYTF
>TRBJ2-1|TRBD2|.|TRBV6-2/TRBV6-3
TGTGCCAGCAGCAAACTAGCGGGGGGATACAATGAGCAGTTCTTC
CASSKLAGGYNEQFF